These 19 T cell receptor beta chains were all obtained from the same sample, sequenced in a study of T cells after yellow fever vaccination. MiXCR, applied by TCRdb to the 5' RACE reads, yields one record per CDR3 protein. The table shows approximately 580,000 distinct CDR3 sequences, with about a sixth occurring only once. This sample comprised PBMCs, obtained 5 days after the first yellow fever vaccination. These receptors all stem from a man younger than 35 who received the YFV17D yellow fever vaccine.

This chain links TRBV10-3 with TRBJ2-7, with D possibly being TRBD2 (6 bases). CDR1 is ENHRY and CDR2 is SYGVKD in the germline V gene. The CDR3 totals 13 residues. The germline V and J ends were trimmed by 2 bases and 6 bases, with 11 bases remaining between them. CDR3 in DNA: TGTGCCATCAGTGAGAGGGGAGGACGCGAGCAGTACGTC. Protein sequence: CAISERGGREQYV.

The chain uses TRBV12-5 and TRBJ2-1, with 11 bases that match TRBD1. CDR1 and CDR2 from the germline V gene are LGHNT and FRNRAP. This CDR3 contains 15 residues. The V segment lost 5 bases and the J segment 9 bases; nucleotides outside the gene matches: 9. As DNA, the CDR3 is TGTGCTAGTGGTCTCGGGACAGGGGGAGGTCTTGAGCAGTTCTTC. Translation: CASGLGTGGGLEQFF.

The chain couples TRBV6-1 to TRBJ2-1, with 10 bases that match TRBD2. The CDR3 length is 12 residues. V trimming: 5 bases; J trimming: 9 bases; junction bases outside the gene matches: 1. Germline CDR1 MNHNS, CDR2 SASEGT. CDR3 nucleotides: TGTGCCAGCAGTCGGACTAGCGGTGAGCAGTTCTTC. Translating it yields CASSRTSGEQFF.

CDR3 loop: CASSLELQGPSGNTIYF. The CDR3 coding sequence is TGTGCCAGCAGCTTAGAGCTTCAGGGGCCGTCGGGAAACACCATATATTTT. This sequence joins TRBV7-9 and TRBJ1-3; the D gene is possibly TRBD1 (6 bases). Germline values: CDR1 SEHNR, CDR2 FQNEAQ (reference sequence). This CDR3 is 17 amino acids long. The V end was cut by 1 base, the J end by 4 bases, with 17 bases between. The variable domain in full, with the rest retrieved from reference TRBV7-9 and TRBJ1-3, is DTGVSQNPRHKITKRGQNVTFRCDPISEHNRLYWYRQTLGQGPEFLTYFQNEAQLEKSRLLSDRFSAERPKGSFSTLEIQRTEQGDSAMYLCASSLELQGPSGNTIYFGEGSWLTVV.

This clonotype was seen many times. Here the CDR3 DNA reads TGTGCCAGCAGCATAACACTAGGCTCCTACAATGAGCAGTTCTTC. It is translated as CASSITLGSYNEQFF. This chain connects TRBV7-2 to TRBJ2-1; the D gene is possibly TRBD2 (5 bases). Germline V CDR1 and CDR2: SGHTA, FQGNSA. V was clipped by 5 bases and J by 0 bases, with 11 bases between them. The CDR3 loop spans 15 amino acids.

This chain uses TRBV5-4 with TRBJ2-1; TRBD2 matches at 9 bases. V lost 1 base and J lost 2; bases outside the gene matches: 7. The CDR3 runs 17 residues. Germline V gives CDR1 SGHNT, CDR2 YYREEE (reference sequence). CDR3 sequence (DNA): TGTGCCAGCAGCTTGAACTCCGGGACTAGCACCTACAATGAGCAGTTCTTC. It encodes CASSLNSGTSTYNEQFF.

The gene calls are TRBV4-1 and TRBJ2-2, with D maybe TRBD2 (7 bases). Germline V gives CDR1 MGHRA, CDR2 YSYEKL. Trimming took 4 bases from V and 3 from J, leaving 21 bases between them. The CDR3 has 18 amino acids. The CDR3 sequence: CASSLRGGGRTDTGELFF. DNA for the CDR3: TGCGCCAGCAGCCTGAGGGGGGGAGGACGGACGGACACCGGGGAGCTGTTTTTT.

Only a few counts were recorded for this clonotype. This rearrangement joins TRBV5-1 to TRBJ1-4, with D perhaps TRBD1 (5 bases). Germline V gives CDR1 SGHRS, CDR2 YFSETQ. Trimming stripped 2 bases from V and 8 bases from J, with 16 bases between. There are 15 residues in the CDR3. Written as DNA, the CDR3 is TGCGCCAGCAGCTTCGTCGGGGGTGGCGGGGAAAAACTGTTTTTT. Encoded protein: CASSFVGGGGEKLFF.

The chain joins TRBV5-1 to TRBJ2-2; D not resolved. Germline V gene data show CDR1 as SGHRS and CDR2 as YFSETQ. This CDR3 is 13 amino acids long. V was clipped by 4 bases and J by 7 bases, with 11 bases between them. The CDR3: CASSLGNDGELFF. CDR3 in DNA: TGCGCCAGCAGCCTGGGTAATGACGGGGAGCTGTTTTTT.

This clonotype was seen more than once but under ten times. In DNA, the CDR3 is TGTGCCAGCAGCCCTCAGCTAGCGGGGGGCGGGGAGACCCAGTACTTC. Its translation is CASSPQLAGGGETQYF. The V and J genes are TRBV4-2 and TRBJ2-5; the match to TRBD2 covers 11 bases. The CDR3 covers 16 residues. V lost 4 bases, J lost 5 bases, and 9 bases stayed unmatched. The germline CDR1 and CDR2 sequences are LGHNA and YNFKEQ.

The J gene is TRBJ1-6, the V gene TRBV4-3; no firm D call. Trimming cost V 1 base and J 9 bases, with 10 bases left between them. Germline-derived CDR1 and CDR2 are LGHNA and YSLEER. This CDR3 is built from 14 residues. Here the CDR3 DNA reads TGCGCCAGCAGCCAAGGGAGGGAGGCTTCACCCCTCCACTTT. It codes for CASSQGREASPLHF.

This clonotype was detected a few times. The V gene is TRBV14, the J gene TRBJ1-1; 7 bases agree with TRBD1. V trimming: 6 bases; J trimming: 4 bases; junction bases outside the gene matches: 5. The length of the CDR3 is 13 residues. CDR1 and CDR2 from the germline V gene are SGHDN and FVKESK. For the CDR3, the DNA is TGTGCCAGCAGGAGACAGGGCGGCACTGAAGCTTTCTTT. Its translation is CASRRQGGTEAFF.

This sequence joins TRBV20-1 and TRBJ2-7; tentatively, D is TRBD1 (5 bases). This CDR3 is built from 13 residues. V was trimmed by 0 bases and J by 3 bases, leaving 9 bases between them. Germline V CDR1 and CDR2: DFQATT, SNEGSKA (reference sequence). This chain's CDR3 is CSARDETDYEQYF. The CDR3 DNA is TGCAGTGCTAGAGATGAGACAGACTACGAGCAGTACTTC.

This clonotype has a handful of counts. This sequence joins TRBV6-2 or TRBV6-3 and TRBJ1-1; maybe TRBD1 (5 bases). V was pared by 8 bases and J by 5 bases, with 18 bases between. CDR1 and CDR2 (germline): MNHEY, SVGEGT. This CDR3 is built from 14 residues. Here the CDR3 DNA reads TGTGCCAGCCAGCCCGGGGGAGGGGATACTGAAGCTTTCTTT. Residues: CASQPGGGDTEAFF.

This sequence joins TRBV9 and TRBJ2-3; 16 nucleotides match TRBD2. The junction had 7 bases not matched to a gene; V was cut back by 4 bases and J by 5 bases. The length of the CDR3 is 17 residues. Germline V gene lookup returns CDR1 SGDLS and CDR2 YYNGEE. The CDR3, as DNA: TGTGCCAGCAGCCCTGGGACTAGCGGGGGGGTTCGAGATACGCAGTATTTT. Amino acids: CASSPGTSGGVRDTQYF.

The chain combines TRBV6-6 with TRBJ1-1, with D maybe TRBD1 (5 bases). Germline CDR1 is MNHNY and CDR2 is SVGAGI (reference sequence). The CDR3 extends over 13 amino acids. The germline V and J ends were trimmed by 8 bases and 0 bases, with 10 bases remaining between them. The CDR3 sequence: CASEGPLNTEAFF. The CDR3 nucleotides are TGTGCCAGCGAGGGACCGCTGAACACTGAAGCTTTCTTT.

This clonotype has more than one count but fewer than ten. This chain joins TRBV6-1 and TRBJ2-2, with D unresolved. Trimming removed 0 bases from V and 7 bases from J, with 12 bases in between. The CDR3 is 15 residues long. Germline lookup yields CDR1 MNHNS and CDR2 SASEGT. This CDR3 is CASSEAEPVVGELFF. CDR3 sequence (DNA): TGTGCCAGCAGTGAAGCGGAACCAGTTGTCGGGGAGCTGTTTTTT.

The CDR3 region is CASSPNQGHGYTF. The CDR3 DNA sequence: TGTGCCAGTTCTCCGAATCAGGGACATGGCTACACCTTC. The chain employs TRBV19 and TRBJ1-2; a weak D match, TRBD1 (5 bases). The germline V gene encodes CDR1 LNHDA and CDR2 SQIVND (reference sequence). The CDR3 has 13 residues. V lost 8 bases, J lost 6 bases, and 16 bases lay in between. The full variable domain, completed using reference TRBV19 and TRBJ1-2, is DGGITQSPKYLFRKEGQNVTLSCEQNLNHDAMYWYRQDPGQGLRLIYYSQIVNDFQKGDIAEGYSVSREKKESFPLTVTSAQKNPTAFYLCASSPNQGHGYTFGSGTRLTVV.

The gene calls are TRBV7-9 and TRBJ2-2, with D perhaps TRBD2 (5 bases). This CDR3 region has 14 residues. Looked up from germline, CDR1 is SEHNR and CDR2 is FQNEAQ (reference sequence). V shed 4 bases and J shed 9 bases, with 15 bases lying between them. CDR3 region: CASSSETGVRELFF. CDR3 DNA: TGTGCCAGCAGCTCAGAAACCGGGGTTCGGGAGCTGTTTTTT.